Sequencing of this TCR beta chain was carried out in a study of blood T cell repertoires in COVID-19. At the level of the study: Samples representing acute and convalescent COVID-19 were sourced from the United States, Italy and Spain.

J was trimmed by 1 base and V by 4 bases; bases with no gene match: 1. In germline, CDR1 is MGHRA, CDR2 YSYEKL. CDR3 length: 14 residues. Cohort assignment relied on participant-reported clinical history. For recovered donors of Cohort 3, there were two negative PCRs, clearance, or symptom resolution. Sequencing used immunoSEQ multiplex PCR; TCRdb keeps in-frame clones, though not all of them. The table records some 320,000 clones, over 85% of them present only once. The receptor comes from a man aged 60-69 years who had recovered from COVID-19. The chain is built from TRBV4-1 and TRBJ1-5; 7 bases fit TRBD1. Input material: PBMCs or T cells enriched from blood (not recorded which). CDR3 protein: CASSLTGSNQPQHF. In nucleotides, the CDR3 is TGCGCCAGCAGCCTGACAGGGAGCAATCAGCCCCAGCATTTT.